This TCR beta chain was obtained from a study of cytomegalovirus exposure and HLA in healthy donors. The CDR3 length is 11 residues. V was shortened by 1 base and J by 9 bases, with 4 bases between the two germline ends. Germline V lookup: CDR1 SGHTA, CDR2 FQGNSA. Primers: 60 Vbeta forward and 13 Jbeta reverse. Repertoires were generated with immunoSEQ multiplex PCR, while TCRdb's copy carries only in-frame clones and drops some. Seen here are fewer than 200,000 clones, around 82% observed once, and the top ten hold around 0.93%. The study's findings and limits: Presence/absence analysis assumed near-uniform sequencing depth across donors.

About this clone: The antigen is not known.

This sequence originates from a man aged 25 to 40 in good health and CMV-seronegative. The sequenced sample consisted of PBMCs. The rearrangement joins TRBV7-2 to TRBJ2-1; D is unclear. The CDR3, as DNA: TGTGCCAGCAGCTTAGTAGTTGAGCAGTTCTTC. This gives the protein CASSLVVEQFF.